This record covers a single TCR beta chain. The sample originates from a study of blood T cell repertoires in COVID-19. Study-wide context: Collection of acute and convalescent COVID-19 samples took place in the United States, Italy and Spain. PBMCs, B-cell-depleted T cells, or T cells provided the cDNA or gDNA that made up the material.

The authors' processing: Reference gene primer amplification yielded estimated nucleated cell counts. TCRdb's copy holds only in-frame clones and misses some; the assay was immunoSEQ multiplex PCR. V and J calls and clone size are as listed in that table; D and trimming were resolved from the DNA. The sample contains under 200,000 clones, 70% to 90% of which appear only once. The junction had 7 bases not matched to a gene; V was cut back by 7 bases and J by 6 bases. This CDR3 is built from 15 residues. CDR1 LNHDA and CDR2 SQIVND come from the germline V gene (reference sequence). The chain is built from TRBV19 and TRBJ1-5; 12 positions match TRBD1. Sequencing used peripheral blood. This receptor was taken from a man in his 60s with active or convalescent COVID-19. The CDR3 nucleotides read TGTGCCAGTACCTCCGGGACAGGGGGCCTTCAGCCCCAGCATTTT. Translated, it gives CASTSGTGGLQPQHF.